This T cell receptor beta chain was found in a study of T cells after yellow fever vaccination. Study results and caveats: FACS-sorted repertoires could contain abundant clonotypes contaminating from the bulk population.

For this clonotype: Its target is not known.

Germline CDR1 LNHDA, CDR2 SQIVND (reference sequence). The J segment lost 0 bases and the V segment lost 7 bases, leaving 4 bases of the junction unmatched. The CDR3 loop spans 14 amino acids. Template switching by 5'RACE produced TCR cDNA, adding a universal primer site and UMIs. Each CDR3 protein gets one entry after TCRdb re-called the 5' RACE reads with MiXCR. The table has fewer than 400,000 distinct CDR3 sequences, over 5% seen once; the top ten hold about 15%. The origin of this receptor is a man aged 30 to 45 who received the YFV17D yellow fever vaccine. This chain joins TRBV19 and TRBJ1-1; the match to TRBD1 covers 8 bases. The sample was PBMCs, taken 5 days after the yellow fever booster vaccination. The CDR3 spells CASTRDRLNTEAFF. The CDR3 DNA is TGTGCCAGTACTCGGGACAGGCTGAACACTGAAGCTTTCTTT.